This TCR beta chain was recorded in a study of T cell responses to AZD1222 COVID-19 vaccine. As for the study in general: Second doses that came at about 4 or about 12 weeks were put together. Whole-study results and caveats: Reportedly, nearly half the spike-specific TCRs target unmutated variant regions. Baseline seropositives among AZD1222 recipients totaled only six or seven. An increase in Spike-specific TCR breadth and depth was observed after two AZD1222 doses.

The assay was immunoSEQ multiplex PCR, and TCRdb's table has in-frame clones only and misses some. The sample shows about 130,000 clones, roughly 86% of them seen only once. V lost 4 bases and J 3 bases, leaving 14 bases between the germline ends. CDR3 size: 14 residues. Germline V gene lookup returns CDR1 SGHRS and CDR2 YFSETQ. Only one count was recorded for this clone. Antigen specificity is unknown. The rearrangement joins TRBV5-1 to TRBJ2-7; tentatively, D is TRBD1 or TRBD2 (5 bases each). The receptor was isolated from an adult in good health. Sequencing was performed on peripheral blood, taken on day 0 of AZD1222 vaccination. CDR3 in DNA: TGCGCCAGCAGCCCGGGGACGGCCCTCTACGAGCAGTACTTC. Its translation: CASSPGTALYEQYF.